This T cell receptor beta chain came from a study of blood T cell repertoires in COVID-19. Study as a whole: Some COVID-19 samples were acute and others convalescent; all came from the United States, Italy and Spain. PBMCs, B-cell-depleted T cells, or T cells were the source of the cDNA or gDNA that made up the material.

V was clipped by 1 base and J by 6 bases, with 13 bases between them. Germline loops: CDR1 KGHSH, CDR2 LQKENI. The CDR3 runs to 15 residues. Authors' processing steps: How many nucleated cells were present was estimated from reference gene primer amplification. Clones were sequenced by immunoSEQ multiplex PCR, and TCRdb holds only the in-frame ones, with some missing. D and trimming were read from the DNA, whereas the V and J calls and clone size are those reported in that table. The table lists roughly 260,000 clones, 90% of them singletons. The origin of this receptor is a middle-aged woman with acute or convalescent COVID-19. The sequencing input was peripheral blood. The rearrangement links TRBV18 to TRBJ2-1, with D possibly being TRBD2 (6 bases). CDR3 residues: CASSPRDSRRNEQFF. The DNA for the CDR3 is TGTGCCAGCTCACCACGGGACTCCCGGCGCAATGAGCAGTTCTTC.